Shown below are 28 T cell receptor beta chains from a single sample sequenced in a study of blood T cell repertoires in COVID-19 (TCRdb year 2020). The library was generated by the immunoSEQ multiplex PCR assay. TCRdb re-hosts the immuneACCESS table, in-frame sequences only. Its copies lack some clones; in the studies checked, an unresolved V gene accounts for under half of them, and the cause for the rest is not known. The sample table holds fewer than 130,000 clones, of which roughly 84% were seen once. 2% to 2.5% of the sample rests with the top ten. The source material was peripheral blood. All receptors derive from a human donor in a cohort sampled during active COVID-19.

This clone has a single count. This sequence joins TRBV19 and TRBJ2-3; TRBD2 might be the D (6 bases). This CDR3 region has 14 residues. The V gene lost 7 bases and the J gene lost 6 bases, with 17 bases spanning the gap. Germline V gene sequence: CDR1 LNHDA, CDR2 SQIVND (reference sequence). CDR3: CASTRGQREDTQYF. CDR3 bases: TGTGCCAGTACGAGAGGTCAACGGGAGGATACGCAGTATTTT.

The CDR3 sequence: CASSQGQGSYNSPLHF. CDR3 in DNA: TGCGCCAGCAGCCAAGGACAGGGCTCCTATAATTCACCCCTCCACTTT. The rearrangement links TRBV4-3 to TRBJ1-6; 7 positions agree with TRBD1. Germline assignment: CDR1 LGHNA and CDR2 YSLEER. The CDR3 has 16 amino acids. Germline trimming cut 1 base from V and 0 bases from J; bases unmatched to any gene: 0.

The rearrangement links TRBV6-6 to TRBJ1-4, with D unresolved. CDR1 is MNHNY, CDR2 SVGAGI, per germline (reference sequence). Between the trimmed V and J ends, which lost 6 bases and 6 bases, there was a span of 14 bases. This CDR3 has 14 residues. As DNA, the CDR3 is TGTGCCAGCAGCCCCGCCCGACTTGATGAAAAACTGTTTTTT. Translated: CASSPARLDEKLFF.

The CDR3 here is CASSQSFSVRGETQYF. The CDR3 bases are TGCGCCAGCAGCCAATCATTCTCAGTTCGGGGAGAGACCCAGTACTTC. This chain connects TRBV4-3 to TRBJ2-5; D is possibly TRBD2 (5 bases). CDR1 and CDR2 (germline): LGHNA, YSLEER. The CDR3 sequence is 16 residues long. The germline V and J ends were trimmed by 2 bases and 4 bases, with 17 bases remaining between them.

The chain couples TRBV7-9 to TRBJ2-4; 9 bases agree with TRBD2. CDR1 and CDR2 from the germline V gene are SEHNR and FQNEAQ (reference sequence). J was trimmed by 8 bases and V by 4 bases; bases with no gene match: 3. The CDR3 is 13 residues long. As DNA, the CDR3 is TGTGCCAGCAGCTCTAGCGGGGAGGACATTCAGTACTTC. Its protein is CASSSSGEDIQYF. The full variable domain, completed using reference TRBV7-9 and TRBJ2-4, is DTGVSQNPRHKITKRGQNVTFRCDPISEHNRLYWYRQTLGQGPEFLTYFQNEAQLEKSRLLSDRFSAERPKGSFSTLEIQRTEQGDSAMYLCASSSSGEDIQYFGAGTRLSVL.

The chain recombines TRBV10-3 with TRBJ1-3; weak D call: TRBD1 (6 bases). The CDR3 contains 15 residues. Per germline, CDR1 ENHRY and CDR2 SYGVKD. The ends were cut back, 0 bases at V and 3 bases at J, with 9 bases in the middle. The DNA for the CDR3 is TGTGCCATCAGTGAGTCGAACAGGGTTGGAAACACCATATATTTT. Translating it yields CAISESNRVGNTIYF.

This clone was counted only a few times. The chain links TRBV6-6 to TRBJ1-5, with D possibly matching TRBD1 (5 bases). The V end was cut by 7 bases, the J end by 0 bases, with 13 bases between. Looked up from germline, CDR1 is MNHNY and CDR2 is SVGAGI (reference sequence). The CDR3 consists of 15 residues. CDR3 loop: CASTQGRNSNQPQHF. In DNA form, the CDR3 reads TGTGCCAGCACCCAGGGCCGCAATAGCAATCAGCCCCAGCATTTT.

V and J are TRBV24-1 and TRBJ2-5; a weak D match, TRBD2 (7 bases). V gave up 1 base and J gave up 4 bases, with 12 bases separating them. Germline V gives CDR1 KGHDR, CDR2 SFDVKD. The CDR3 loop spans 15 amino acids. The CDR3 sequence: CATSDFGEGGETQYF. The CDR3 DNA is TGTGCCACCAGTGATTTCGGGGAGGGGGGAGAGACCCAGTACTTC.

The chain employs TRBV10-2 and TRBJ2-7; D perhaps matches TRBD2 (6 bases). The V end lost 3 bases, the J end lost 6 bases, and 15 bases lay between the germline ends. This CDR3 contains 14 residues. Germline V gene lookup returns CDR1 WSHSY and CDR2 SAAADI. Here the CDR3 reads CASSDGTSPLEQYF. The DNA for the CDR3 is TGCGCCAGCAGTGACGGGACTTCCCCCCTCGAGCAGTACTTC.

The rearrangement joins TRBV4-3 to TRBJ2-3; 10 bases align to TRBD2. Germline loops: CDR1 LGHNA, CDR2 YSLEER. This CDR3 spans 15 amino acids. V shed 1 base, J shed 3 bases, and the junction held 1 base outside the gene matches. CDR3 in amino acids: CASSQALAGTDTQYF. Here the CDR3 DNA reads TGCGCCAGCAGCCAAGCACTAGCGGGAACAGATACGCAGTATTTT.

J is TRBJ1-2 and V is TRBV28; 9 nucleotides align to TRBD1. With V trimmed by 4 bases and J by 3 bases, 3 bases remained unmatched. Germline-derived CDR1 and CDR2 are MDHEN and SYDVKM. This CDR3 region has 14 residues. The CDR3 nucleotides are TGTGCCAGCAGTTCAACAGGGGGCGACTATGGCTACACCTTC. Translation gives CASSSTGGDYGYTF.

This clone came up once. The sample holds other DNA sequences that translate to the same CDR3. The chain employs TRBV28 and TRBJ1-1; weak D call: TRBD1 (5 bases). Germline V CDR1 and CDR2: MDHEN, SYDVKM. The CDR3 is 13 amino acids. V gave up 6 bases and J gave up 1 base, with 9 bases separating them. The CDR3 sequence: CASSLGQNTEAFF. CDR3 bases: TGTGCCAGCAGCCTCGGACAGAACACTGAAGCTTTCTTT.

The chain combines TRBV4-1 with TRBJ2-2; 8 bases agree with TRBD1. The J segment lost 3 bases and the V segment lost 9 bases, leaving 9 bases of the junction unmatched. Germline values: CDR1 MGHRA, CDR2 YSYEKL. The length of the CDR3 is 15 residues. CDR3 loop: CASRLGQGDTGELFF. CDR3 in DNA: TGCGCCAGTCGGCTCGGACAGGGCGACACCGGGGAGCTGTTTTTT.

The J gene is TRBJ1-2, the V gene TRBV19; 9 nucleotides match TRBD1. The CDR3 is 16 residues long. The J segment lost 4 bases and the V segment lost 4 bases, leaving 10 bases of the junction unmatched. The germline gives CDR1 LNHDA, CDR2 SQIVND (reference sequence). The CDR3 DNA reads TGTGCCAGTAGTACCCAGGGACAGGGCCCATCCTATGGCTACACCTTC. This gives the protein CASSTQGQGPSYGYTF.

This chain connects TRBV28 to TRBJ2-1; 11 positions match TRBD2. CDR1 is MDHEN and CDR2 is SYDVKM in the germline V gene. The CDR3 runs 16 residues. Trimming removed 6 bases from V and 3 bases from J; junction bases left unmatched: 7. CDR3 coding DNA: TGTGCCAGCAGACGAATCACTAGCGGGAGCTACAATGAGCAGTTCTTC. Protein: CASRRITSGSYNEQFF.

Worth noting for this clone: At one end the junction does not follow the germline gene, possibly because of a read error. CDR3 coding DNA: TGTGCTAGCAGCCGACTCGCCGGTCGGGATGAGCAGTTCTTC. Amino acid sequence: CASSRLAGRDEQFF. This sequence joins TRBV7-7 and TRBJ2-1; D is ambiguous. The CDR3 sequence is 14 residues long. The germline V gene encodes CDR1 SSHAT and CDR2 FNYEAQ (reference sequence).

As concerns this clone: Other nucleotide sequences in the sample specify the same CDR3. The V and J genes are TRBV5-1 and TRBJ1-2; TRBD1 might be the D (5 bases). Trimming removed 1 base from V and 8 bases from J, with 15 bases in between. The CDR3 spans 14 residues. CDR1 and CDR2 (germline): SGHRS, YFSETQ. The CDR3, as DNA: TGCGCCAGCAGCTTGTCGGGGGGAGGCTACGGCTACACCTTC. Its protein is CASSLSGGGYGYTF.

This clone was counted a single time. In DNA form, the CDR3 reads TGTGCCAGCAGCTTAAACAGGGGGACAGATACGCAGTATTTT. Translated, it gives CASSLNRGTDTQYF. This chain links TRBV7-3 with TRBJ2-3; 8 bases align to TRBD1. The V and J ends lost 1 base and 3 bases, in that order; junction bases with no gene match: 0. Germline V gene sequence: CDR1 SGHTA, CDR2 FQGTGA. The CDR3 covers 14 residues. Looking up the rest from reference TRBV7-3 and TRBJ2-3 gives the full variable domain: GAGVSQTPSNKVTEKGKYVELRCDPISGHTALYWYRQSLGQGPEFLIYFQGTGAADDSGLPNDRFFAVRPEGSVSTLKIQRTERGDSAVYLCASSLNRGTDTQYFGPGTRLTVL.

V is TRBV5-1 and J is TRBJ2-3; TRBD2 matches 12 bases. The V gene's germline CDR1 is SGHRS and CDR2 YFSETQ. The CDR3 covers 20 residues. J lost 1 base, V lost 3 bases, and 15 bases had no gene match. For the CDR3, the DNA is TGCGCCAGCAGCTCACCGCCTAGCGGGGGGGCTGGCGGAGGCACAGATACGCAGTATTTT. Protein sequence: CASSSPPSGGAGGGTDTQYF.

The gene calls are TRBV28 and TRBJ1-6; 10 positions agree with TRBD1. V trimming: 6 bases; J trimming: 1 base; junction bases outside the gene matches: 3. Germline-derived CDR1 and CDR2 are MDHEN and SYDVKM. The CDR3 spans 16 residues. The CDR3 DNA sequence: TGTGCCAGCAGGCGGACAGGGGGGTCCTATAATTCACCCCTCCACTTT. Protein: CASRRTGGSYNSPLHF. Looking up the rest from reference TRBV28 and TRBJ1-6 gives the full variable domain: DVKVTQSSRYLVKRTGEKVFLECVQDMDHENMFWYRQDPGLGLRLIYFSYDVKMKEKGDIPEGYSVSREKKERFSLILESASTNQTSMYLCASRRTGGSYNSPLHFGNGTRLTVT.

The chain joins TRBV21-1 to TRBJ1-5. TRBV21-1 is a recognized pseudogene. The CDR3 contains 16 residues. CDR3 sequence reads: CASSAGGGRSNQPQHF. The CDR3 region has the DNA TGTGCCAGCAGCGCCGGGGGGGGTAGGAGCAATCAGCCCCAGCATTTT.

This clone has a single count. This chain connects TRBV5-1 to TRBJ1-4; TRBD1 aligns across 7 bases. Germline-derived CDR1 and CDR2 are SGHRS and YFSETQ. This CDR3 comprises 15 residues. V was clipped by 4 bases and J by 5 bases; unmatched bases: 8. CDR3 sequence reads: CASSRRTGENEKLFF. CDR3 DNA: TGCGCCAGCAGCCGCCGGACAGGAGAGAATGAAAAACTGTTTTTT.

The chain employs TRBV7-2 and TRBJ2-7; no clear D. This CDR3 contains 11 residues. Deletions cut 4 bases from V and 2 bases from J, with 3 bases between. From germline, CDR1 is SGHTA and CDR2 FQGNSA. CDR3 region: CASSSAYEQYF. Written as DNA, the CDR3 is TGTGCCAGCAGCTCCGCCTACGAGCAGTACTTC. Together with reference TRBV7-2 and TRBJ2-7, the CDR3 gives the full variable domain: GAGVSQSPSNKVTEKGKDVELRCDPISGHTALYWYRQSLGQGLEFLIYFQGNSAPDKSGLPSDRFSAERTGGSVSTLTIQRTQQEDSAVYLCASSSAYEQYFGPGTRLTVT.

This clone has a handful of counts. The chain joins TRBV30 to TRBJ1-1, with D possibly matching TRBD1 (5 bases). The CDR3 runs to 11 residues. Trimming pared 2 bases from V and 7 bases from J, leaving 8 bases between. The germline V gene has CDR1 GTSNPN and CDR2 SVGIG (reference sequence). In DNA form, the CDR3 reads TGTGCCTGGAGTTGGGGCGGTGAAGCTTTCTTT. Amino acids: CAWSWGGEAFF. Filled out from reference TRBV30 and TRBJ1-1, the complete variable domain reads SQTIHQWPATLVQPVGSPLSLECTVEGTSNPNLYWYRQAAGRGLQLLFYSVGIGQISSEVPQNLSASRPQDRQFILSSKKLLLSDSGFYLCAWSWGGEAFFGQGTRLTVV.

The chain couples TRBV7-9 to TRBJ2-2; 7 positions match TRBD1. The CDR3 consists of 16 residues. CDR1 and CDR2 from the germline V gene are SEHNR and FQNEAQ (reference sequence). J lost 3 bases, V lost 0 bases, and 4 bases had no gene match. CDR3 sequence: CASSLAGTEYTGELFF. The CDR3 DNA is TGTGCCAGCAGCTTAGCCGGGACAGAATACACCGGGGAGCTGTTTTTT.

This chain uses TRBV15 with TRBJ2-3, with a possible D match to TRBD2 (6 bases). Looked up from germline, CDR1 is LNHNV and CDR2 is YYDKDF (reference sequence). Trimming cost V 0 bases and J 0 bases, with 13 bases left between them. This CDR3 has 17 amino acids. The CDR3 reads CATSRDPAGLSTDTQYF. The CDR3, as DNA: TGTGCCACCAGCAGAGATCCGGCGGGATTGAGCACAGATACGCAGTATTTT.

V gene TRBV28 combines with J gene TRBJ1-2; D possibly corresponds to TRBD1 (6 bases). Germline V gene lookup returns CDR1 MDHEN and CDR2 SYDVKM. This CDR3 contains 12 residues. The ends were cut back, 5 bases at V and 4 bases at J, with 8 bases in the middle. The CDR3 DNA reads TGTGCCAGCAGTGCCAGGGGCTATGGCTACACCTTC. Amino acid sequence: CASSARGYGYTF.

DNA for the CDR3: TGCGCCAGCAGCCAAACCGAGACAGGGGTAAGGGACTATGGCTACACCTTC. This gives the protein CASSQTETGVRDYGYTF. The chain recombines TRBV4-1 with TRBJ1-2; TRBD1 matches 8 bases. Germline CDR1 reads MGHRA; CDR2 reads YSYEKL. V lost 2 bases and J lost 3; bases outside the gene matches: 11. The CDR3 totals 17 residues.